These T cell receptor beta chains were read from a single sample in a study of cytomegalovirus exposure and HLA in healthy donors. Profiling relied on immunoSEQ multiplex PCR, and the TCRdb table lists in-frame clones only, not all of them. The profile shows about 140,000 clones, over 65% of them singletons. Input material: PBMCs. The receptor set was obtained from a man aged 35-49 years in good health and CMV-seronegative. Each CDR3 is given with its conserved first and last residue. The D gene is left open where the match is weak. The listing skips clone size in some rows; elsewhere it reads once, few, many or a size class.

clone size	V gene	J gene	D gene	CDR3 DNA	CDR3 protein
once	TRBV6-6	TRBJ2-1	TRBD1	TGTGCCAGCAGGGACAGGGGGCTCAATGAGCAGCTCTTC	CASRDRGLNEQLF
once	TRBV11-3	TRBJ2-1	TRBD2	TGTGCCAGCAGCTTAGGGAGGGGGAGCGGGAGGGTCCGGAATGAGCAGTTCTTC	CASSLGRGSGRVRNEQFF
.	TRBV7-3	TRBJ2-2	.	TGTGCCAGCAGCTTATCGTGGGGGGAAAACACCGGGGAGCTGTTTTTT	CASSLSWGENTGELFF
.	TRBV27	TRBJ2-5	TRBD2	TGTGCCAGCCACCGGACTAGCGGGAGGAGAGAGACCCAGTACTTC	CASHRTSGRRETQYF
few	TRBV2	TRBJ1-1	TRBD1	TGTGCCAGCAGTTACACCGGGACAGGGGGTGAAGCTTTCTTT	CASSYTGTGGEAFF
.	TRBV7-3	TRBJ2-1	.	TGTGCCAGCAGCCCTACAGGTAATGAGCAGTTCTTC	CASSPTGNEQFF
.	TRBV5-1	TRBJ1-3	.	TGCGCCAGCAGCAAGACAGTCTCTGGAAACACCATATATTTT	CASSKTVSGNTIYF
few	TRBV18	TRBJ2-2	.	TGTGCCAGCTCACCGGGTCAGACAACGAACACCGGGGAGCTGTTTTTT	CASSPGQTTNTGELFF
.	TRBV28	TRBJ1-4	.	TGTGCCAGCAGTTTATGGGCAGGGGCAACTAATGAAAAACTGTTTTTT	CASSLWAGATNEKLFF
.	TRBV6-6	TRBJ1-1	TRBD1	TGTGCCAGCAGTTACCCGGGACAGGGGGCGAGTGAAGCTTTCTTT	CASSYPGQGASEAFF
.	TRBV13	TRBJ2-1	TRBD2	TGTGCCAGCAGCTTAGAAGGGACTAGTCAGTTCTTC	CASSLEGTSQFF
once	TRBV6-5	TRBJ1-5	.	TGTGCCAGCAGTTACAGGCAGGGCGATCAGCCCCAGCATTTT	CASSYRQGDQPQHF
.	TRBV6-6	TRBJ2-2	TRBD2	TGTGCCAGCAGACCACTAGCGGGGGGCACCGGGGAGCTGTTTTTT	CASRPLAGGTGELFF
.	TRBV30	TRBJ2-1	TRBD1	TGTGCCTGGAGTTCGGGGACAGGGTTAAATGAGCAGTTCTTC	CAWSSGTGLNEQFF
.	TRBV27	TRBJ2-7	.	TGTGCCAGCAGTTTAGGCGGGTACGAGCAGTACTTC	CASSLGGYEQYF
.	TRBV4-3	TRBJ2-3	TRBD2	TGCGCCAGCAGCCGAAAGGGACTAGCGGGGCGAACAGATACGCAGTATTTT	CASSRKGLAGRTDTQYF
.	TRBV9	TRBJ1-3	TRBD1	TGTGCCAGCAGCCCACGGGACAGGGGAGGTGGAAACACCATATATTTT	CASSPRDRGGGNTIYF
.	TRBV7-2	TRBJ2-7	TRBD1	TGTGCCAGCAGCTTCGGGACAGCTTTTAACGAGCAGTACTTC	CASSFGTAFNEQYF
.	TRBV7-8	TRBJ2-7	.	TGTGCCAGCAGCTTAGCCCGACTAGGGTCTGACGAGCAGTACTTC	CASSLARLGSDEQYF
.	TRBV27	TRBJ1-1	.	TGTGCCAGCAGTTTAGGACAGAACATGAACACTGAAGCTTTCTTT	CASSLGQNMNTEAFF
.	TRBV5-4	TRBJ2-2	TRBD1	TGTGCCAGCAGCTCCGGACAGGGGGCCACCGGGGAGCTGTTTTTT	CASSSGQGATGELFF
.	TRBV4-1	TRBJ1-6	TRBD1	TGCGCCAGCAGCCAACCGACAGGGGGTTATAATTCACCCCTCCACTTT	CASSQPTGGYNSPLHF
once	TRBV5-1	TRBJ2-1	.	TGCGCCAGCAGCCCCGCAGACATGGTCTACAATGAGCAGTTCTTC	CASSPADMVYNEQFF
.	TRBV18	TRBJ1-1	.	TGTGCCAGCTCATTGTACAGAGTCGAGAACACTGAAGCTTTCTTT	CASSLYRVENTEAFF
.	TRBV9	TRBJ1-2	.	TGTGCCAGCAGCGTAGAAGACAGATACGGCTACACCTTC	CASSVEDRYGYTF
.	TRBV27	TRBJ2-7	TRBD1	TGTGCCAGCAGTTTCGCAGGGGGAGCCTACGAGCAGTACTTC	CASSFAGGAYEQYF
.	TRBV5-6	TRBJ2-2	.	TGTGCCAGCAGCTTGGATCACTCCGAGACCGGGGAGCTGTTTTTT	CASSLDHSETGELFF
.	TRBV2	TRBJ1-2	TRBD1	TGTGCCAGCACGGTGGGTTGGGGGGACAGATCTAACTATGGCTACACCTTC	CASTVGWGDRSNYGYTF
.	TRBV5-1	TRBJ2-1	TRBD2	TGCGCCAGCAGCTTGGGACTAGCGGGCAATGAGCAGTTCTTC	CASSLGLAGNEQFF
.	TRBV6-5	TRBJ1-1	.	TGTGCCAGCAGTTACGGCCAGGTGAACACTGAAGCTTTCTTT	CASSYGQVNTEAFF
once	TRBV19	TRBJ1-2	TRBD1	TGTGCCAGTAGTATAGGCCCTGGGACAGGGGACTATGGCTACACCTTC	CASSIGPGTGDYGYTF
.	TRBV5-6	TRBJ2-7	.	TGTGCCAGCAGCTTGCCTGGGCGCTCCCACGAGCAGTACTTC	CASSLPGRSHEQYF
.	TRBV2	TRBJ2-7	.	TGTGCCAGCACGGCAGGCTCCTACGAGCAGTACTTC	CASTAGSYEQYF
.	TRBV7-3	TRBJ2-1	TRBD2	TGTGCCAGCAGCTCGACTAGCGGGGTTAGCTCCTACAATGAGCAGTTCTTC	CASSSTSGVSSYNEQFF
few	TRBV5-6	TRBJ2-1	TRBD2	TGTGCCAGCAGCTTGCTAGCGGGGTACAATGAGCAGTTCTTC	CASSLLAGYNEQFF
.	TRBV13	TRBJ2-7	TRBD1	TGTGCCAGCAGCTTCTTTGACAGGGCCGACTACGAGCAGTACTTC	CASSFFDRADYEQYF
.	TRBV28	TRBJ1-1	.	TGTGCCAGCAGTTTCCCAGGGAACACTGAAGCTTTCTTT	CASSFPGNTEAFF
.	TRBV30	TRBJ1-3	TRBD1	TGTGCCTGGGAGACAGGGGCTGGAAACACCATATATTTT	CAWETGAGNTIYF
.	TRBV4-1	TRBJ2-7	TRBD1	TGCGCCAGCAGCCAAGATTCGGGACAGGGGAAGTCCTACGAGCAGTACTTC	CASSQDSGQGKSYEQYF
.	TRBV7-9	TRBJ2-7	.	TGTGCCAGCAGCTTAGCGTTCGAGTACGAGCAGTACTTC	CASSLAFEYEQYF
few	TRBV2	TRBJ2-5	TRBD1	TGTGCCAGCAGTGCGATTCGGGACAGGTTTCAAGAGACCCAGTACTTC	CASSAIRDRFQETQYF
.	TRBV7-3	TRBJ1-2	.	TGTGCCAGCAGCCCCGGGACAAGAAGTTATGGCTACACCTTC	CASSPGTRSYGYTF
.	TRBV30	TRBJ1-2	.	TGTGCCTGGTCCCGACTGTCGTTCTATGGCTACACCTTC	CAWSRLSFYGYTF
.	TRBV19	TRBJ2-7	TRBD1	TGTGCCAGTAGTATAGCGGTTCCGGGACAGGGGGCGTACGAGCAGTACTTC	CASSIAVPGQGAYEQYF
.	TRBV7-9	TRBJ2-1	TRBD1	TGTGCCAGCAGCACCCGGGACAGGGGCTACAATGAGCAGTTCTTC	CASSTRDRGYNEQFF
few	TRBV5-6	TRBJ2-7	.	TGTGCCAGCAGTTTGAACAGGGCGTTTAGAGTGCAGTACTTC	CASSLNRAFRVQYF
few	TRBV7-3	TRBJ2-5	.	TGTGCCAGCAGCTCCTTAGTCGGAGAGACCCAGTACTTC	CASSSLVGETQYF
.	TRBV10-3	TRBJ2-3	TRBD2	TGTGCCATCAGAGAGGAGCGGGGGAGTGCAGATACGCAGTATTTT	CAIREERGSADTQYF
.	TRBV7-2	TRBJ2-4	.	TGTGCCAGCAGCCCCCTGGAGAGTAACATTCAGTACTTC	CASSPLESNIQYF
.	TRBV5-1	TRBJ2-3	TRBD2	TGCGCCAGCAGCCTACCGGGACTAGCGGGAATTAGCACAGATACGCAGTATTTT	CASSLPGLAGISTDTQYF
.	TRBV7-9	TRBJ1-5	.	TGTGCCAGCAGCTCGGGAGGGAAACAGAGTCAGCCCCAGCATTTT	CASSSGGKQSQPQHF
once	TRBV5-4	TRBJ2-1	TRBD2	TGTGCCGACTCATTCGCGGGGGGTAATGAGCAGTTCTTC	CADSFAGGNEQFF
.	TRBV5-1	TRBJ2-3	.	TGCGCCAGCAGCTTGAACAGGGGGGGACAGTATTTT	CASSLNRGGQYF
.	TRBV7-9	TRBJ2-1	TRBD2	TGTGCCAGCAGCCCCCGGACTAGCGGGGAGCAGTTCTTC	CASSPRTSGEQFF
.	TRBV7-2	TRBJ1-2	TRBD1	TGTGCCAGCAGCGCAAGACAGGGGACTGGTGGCTACACCTTC	CASSARQGTGGYTF
.	TRBV5-1	TRBJ2-2	.	TGCGCCAGCACCCATAGGGAGGCGAACACCGGGGAGCTGTTTTTT	CASTHREANTGELFF
.	TRBV9	TRBJ1-5	TRBD1	TGTGCCAGCAGCGTAGGCCCCTGTACAGGGGCGGCAACATATAGCAATCAGCCCCAGCATTTT	CASSVGPCTGAATYSNQPQHF